What follows describes a single T cell receptor beta chain. Data came from immunoSEQ multiplex PCR; TCRdb stores just in-frame clones and leaves some out. Found here are over 85,000 clones, roughly nine tenths of them singletons; the top ten hold less than 0.4%. The data were taken from a study of OX40 agonist ivuxolimab in advanced cancers. Germline CDR1 is KGHSH and CDR2 is LQKENI. CDR3 length: 13 residues. Trimming stripped 3 bases from V and 5 bases from J, with 11 bases between. It was autoimmune disease history or systemic immunosuppression that excluded patients. The source of this sequence is an adult with an advanced solid tumor such as melanoma, head and neck, liver or kidney cancer. Sample: CD4+ or CD8+ T cells sorted from blood, taken in a trial of the OX40 agonist ivuxolimab. V gene TRBV18 combines with J gene TRBJ2-7; D is unresolved. The CDR3 here is CASSPNLRDEQYF. The CDR3 DNA reads TGTGCCAGCTCACCTAACCTCCGGGACGAGCAGTACTTC.